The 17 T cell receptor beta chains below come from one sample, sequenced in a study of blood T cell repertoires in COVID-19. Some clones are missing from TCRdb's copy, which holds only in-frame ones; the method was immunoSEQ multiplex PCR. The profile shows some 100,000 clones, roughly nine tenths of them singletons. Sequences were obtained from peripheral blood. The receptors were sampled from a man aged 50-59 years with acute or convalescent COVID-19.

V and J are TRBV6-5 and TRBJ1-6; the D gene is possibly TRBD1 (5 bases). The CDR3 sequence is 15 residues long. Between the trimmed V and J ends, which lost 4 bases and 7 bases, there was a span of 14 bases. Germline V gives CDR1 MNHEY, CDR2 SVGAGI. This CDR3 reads CASSSAGTGNSPLHF. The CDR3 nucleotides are TGTGCCAGCAGTTCGGCCGGGACTGGGAATTCACCCCTCCACTTT.

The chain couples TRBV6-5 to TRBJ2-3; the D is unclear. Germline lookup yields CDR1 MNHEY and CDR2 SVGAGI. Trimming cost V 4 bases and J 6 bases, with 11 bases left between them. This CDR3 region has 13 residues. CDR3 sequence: CASSFRPRDTQYF. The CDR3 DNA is TGTGCCAGCAGTTTCCGGCCGCGGGATACGCAGTATTTT.

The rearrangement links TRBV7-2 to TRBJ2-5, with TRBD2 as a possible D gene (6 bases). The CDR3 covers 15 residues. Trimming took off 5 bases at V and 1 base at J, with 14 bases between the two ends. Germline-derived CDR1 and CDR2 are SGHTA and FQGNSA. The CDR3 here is CASSLQAGIQETQYF. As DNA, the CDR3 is TGTGCCAGCAGCCTCCAGGCGGGGATCCAAGAGACCCAGTACTTC.

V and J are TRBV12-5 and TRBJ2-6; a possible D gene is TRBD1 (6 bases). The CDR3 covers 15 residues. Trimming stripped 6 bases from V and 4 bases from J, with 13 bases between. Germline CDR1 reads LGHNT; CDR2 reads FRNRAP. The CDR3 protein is CASGLQGTGANVLTF. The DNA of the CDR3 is TGTGCTAGTGGCTTACAGGGCACGGGGGCCAACGTCCTGACTTTC.

The CDR3 DNA reads as TGTGCCAGCAGTCCCAATAGCGGGGGACTGGGTTACAATGAGCAGTTCTTC. Protein product: CASSPNSGGLGYNEQFF. The chain links TRBV6-6 to TRBJ2-1; TRBD2 aligns across 9 bases. Trimming at V came to 5 bases and at J to 4 bases, leaving 12 bases not matched to a gene. Germline CDR1 reads MNHNY; CDR2 reads SVGAGI (reference sequence). The CDR3 has 17 amino acids.

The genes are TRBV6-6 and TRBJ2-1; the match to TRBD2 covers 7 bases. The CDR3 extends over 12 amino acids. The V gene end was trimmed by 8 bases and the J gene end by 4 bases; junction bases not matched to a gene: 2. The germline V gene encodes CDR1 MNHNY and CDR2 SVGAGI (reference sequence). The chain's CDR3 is CASGRDYNEQFF. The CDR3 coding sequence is TGTGCCAGCGGGAGGGATTACAATGAGCAGTTCTTC.

The CDR3 coding sequence is TGTGCCAGCGGACAGGGAACTAATGAAAAACTGTTTTTT. This encodes CASGQGTNEKLFF. V usage is TRBV3-1 (or the pseudogene TRBV3-2) and J usage is TRBJ1-4, with TRBD1 identical over 8 bases. The germline V gene has CDR1 LGHDT and CDR2 YNNKEL (reference sequence). The length of the CDR3 is 13 residues. After removal of 8 bases from V and 1 base from J, the junction contained 0 bases not matched to a gene.

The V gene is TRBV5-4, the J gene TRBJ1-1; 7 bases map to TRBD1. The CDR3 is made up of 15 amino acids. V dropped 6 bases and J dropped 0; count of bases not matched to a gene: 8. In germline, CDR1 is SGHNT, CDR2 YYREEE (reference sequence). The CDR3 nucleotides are TGTGCCAGCACACAGGGGACTTACATGAACACTGAAGCTTTCTTT. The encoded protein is CASTQGTYMNTEAFF.

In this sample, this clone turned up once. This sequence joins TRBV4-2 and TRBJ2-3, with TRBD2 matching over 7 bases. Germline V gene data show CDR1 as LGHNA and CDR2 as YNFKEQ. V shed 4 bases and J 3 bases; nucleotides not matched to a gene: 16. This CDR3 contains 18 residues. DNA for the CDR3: TGTGCCAGCAGCCTGGGCCACGGGAGGTTAGGGGCAACAGATACGCAGTATTTT. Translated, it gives CASSLGHGRLGATDTQYF.

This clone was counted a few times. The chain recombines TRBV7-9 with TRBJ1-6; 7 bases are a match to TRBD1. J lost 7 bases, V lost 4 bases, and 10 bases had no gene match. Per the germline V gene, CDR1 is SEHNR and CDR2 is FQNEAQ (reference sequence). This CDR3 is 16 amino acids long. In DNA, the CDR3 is TGTGCCAGCAGCTCCTCTGGGACAGCCCTCAATTCACCCCTCCACTTT. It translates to CASSSSGTALNSPLHF. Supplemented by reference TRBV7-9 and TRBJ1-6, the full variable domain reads DTGVSQNPRHKITKRGQNVTFRCDPISEHNRLYWYRQTLGQGPEFLTYFQNEAQLEKSRLLSDRFSAERPKGSFSTLEIQRTEQGDSAMYLCASSSSGTALNSPLHFGNGTRLTVT.

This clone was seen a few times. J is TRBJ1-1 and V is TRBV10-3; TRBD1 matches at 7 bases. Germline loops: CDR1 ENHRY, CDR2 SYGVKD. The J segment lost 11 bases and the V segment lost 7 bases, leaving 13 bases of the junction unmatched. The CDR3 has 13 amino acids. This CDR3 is CAITGVQGLEAFF. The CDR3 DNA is TGTGCCATCACGGGGGTACAGGGGTTAGAGGCTTTCTTT.

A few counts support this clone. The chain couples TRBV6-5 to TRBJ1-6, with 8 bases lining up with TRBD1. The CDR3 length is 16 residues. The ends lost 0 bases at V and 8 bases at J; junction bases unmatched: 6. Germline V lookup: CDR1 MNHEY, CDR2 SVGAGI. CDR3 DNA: TGTGCCAGCAGTTACTCGGAGGACAGGGAATATTCACCCCTCCACTTT. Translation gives CASSYSEDREYSPLHF.

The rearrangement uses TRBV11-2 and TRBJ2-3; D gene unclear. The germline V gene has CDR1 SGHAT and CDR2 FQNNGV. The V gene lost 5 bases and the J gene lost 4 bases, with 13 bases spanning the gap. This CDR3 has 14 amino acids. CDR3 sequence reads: CASSPPAVPDTQYF. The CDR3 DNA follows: TGTGCCAGCAGCCCTCCTGCGGTGCCAGATACGCAGTATTTT.

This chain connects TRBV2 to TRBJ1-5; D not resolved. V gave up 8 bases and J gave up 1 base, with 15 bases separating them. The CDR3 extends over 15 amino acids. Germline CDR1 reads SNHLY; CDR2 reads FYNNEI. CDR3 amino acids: CASGLLAGSNQPQHF. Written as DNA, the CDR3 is TGTGCCAGCGGCCTTCTAGCCGGAAGCAATCAGCCCCAGCATTTT.

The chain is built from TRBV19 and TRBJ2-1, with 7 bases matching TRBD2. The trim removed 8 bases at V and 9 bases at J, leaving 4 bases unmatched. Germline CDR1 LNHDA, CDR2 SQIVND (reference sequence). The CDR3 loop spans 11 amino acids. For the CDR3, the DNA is TGTGCCAGTGGGGGGGTAAGTGAGCAGTTCTTC. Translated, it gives CASGGVSEQFF.

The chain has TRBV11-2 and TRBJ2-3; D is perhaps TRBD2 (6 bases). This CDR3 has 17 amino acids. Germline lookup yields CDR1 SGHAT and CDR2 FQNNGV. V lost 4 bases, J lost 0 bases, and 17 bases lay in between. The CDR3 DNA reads TGTGCCAGCAGCTCCTCCCCAACTAGCCTTAGCACAGATACGCAGTATTTT. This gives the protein CASSSSPTSLSTDTQYF.

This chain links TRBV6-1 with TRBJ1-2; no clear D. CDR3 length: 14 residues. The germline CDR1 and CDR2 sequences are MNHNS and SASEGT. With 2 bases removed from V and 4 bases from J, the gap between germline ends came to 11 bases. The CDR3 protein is CASSERNRAYGYTF. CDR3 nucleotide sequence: TGTGCCAGCAGTGAACGAAATCGAGCCTATGGCTACACCTTC.